These 20 T cell receptor beta chains share one sample of origin, sequenced in a study of control samples from healthy donors and cancer patients. The assay was immunoSEQ multiplex PCR, and TCRdb's table has in-frame clones only and misses some. This sample's table has roughly 200,000 clones. The source material was blood. The receptors were gathered from a woman aged 25 to 45 in good health.

The chain carries TRBV10-1 and TRBJ2-1; perhaps D is TRBD1 or TRBD2 (5 bases each). Trimming removed 0 bases at V and 12 bases at J, with 12 bases between. Per germline, CDR1 WNHNN and CDR2 SYGVQD (reference sequence). CDR3 length: 13 amino acids. CDR3 bases: TGCGCCAGCAGTGAGTCGAGGGACCGATCGCAGTTCTTC. Translating it yields CASSESRDRSQFF.

V usage is TRBV7-3 and J usage is TRBJ1-1; D is unclear. This CDR3 spans 16 amino acids. Trimming cost V 3 bases and J 0 bases, with 14 bases left between them. From germline, CDR1 is SGHTA and CDR2 FQGTGA. As DNA, the CDR3 is TGTGCCAGCAGCTTGGCCCCCGCCAAACTGAACACTGAAGCTTTCTTT. This translates into CASSLAPAKLNTEAFF. Full variable domain (rest looked up from reference TRBV7-3 and TRBJ1-1): GAGVSQTPSNKVTEKGKYVELRCDPISGHTALYWYRQSLGQGPEFLIYFQGTGAADDSGLPNDRFFAVRPEGSVSTLKIQRTERGDSAVYLCASSLAPAKLNTEAFFGQGTRLTVV.

The chain links TRBV10-3 to TRBJ2-1; D is perhaps TRBD1 or TRBD2 (5 bases each). Germline CDR1 and CDR2: ENHRY and SYGVKD. The germline V and J ends were trimmed by 7 bases and 8 bases, with 15 bases remaining between them. The length of the CDR3 is 13 residues. The CDR3: CAIMGRAEDEQFF. CDR3 nucleotides: TGTGCCATCATGGGCAGGGCGGAGGATGAGCAGTTCTTC.

The V call is TRBV5-1, the J call TRBJ1-4; TRBD1 matches 9 bases. The V segment lost 3 bases and the J segment 8 bases; nucleotides outside the gene matches: 5. The CDR3 has 14 residues. Germline V gene data show CDR1 as SGHRS and CDR2 as YFSETQ. This CDR3 reads CASSSGTGYEKLFF. The CDR3 DNA follows: TGCGCCAGCAGCTCAGGGACAGGGTACGAAAAACTGTTTTTT.

The gene calls are TRBV28 and TRBJ1-6, with 7 bases lining up with TRBD1. Per the germline V gene, CDR1 is MDHEN and CDR2 is SYDVKM. This CDR3 is 15 amino acids long. Trimming removed 2 bases from V and 11 bases from J; junction bases left unmatched: 9. Written as DNA, the CDR3 is TGTGCCAGCAGTTTAATGGCAGGGGGTCGGGCACCCCTCCACTTT. Translating gives CASSLMAGGRAPLHF.

The V call is TRBV19, the J call TRBJ1-4; D is possibly TRBD1 (5 bases). The CDR3 has 15 residues. V dropped 3 bases and J dropped 2 bases, with 10 bases sitting between them. Germline V lookup: CDR1 LNHDA, CDR2 SQIVND (reference sequence). The CDR3 loop reads CASSISGGTNEKLFF. CDR3 nucleotides: TGTGCCAGTAGTATTTCCGGGGGTACTAATGAAAAACTGTTTTTT.

Points on this clone: Other DNA sequences in the sample encode the same CDR3. The chain uses TRBV11-2 and TRBJ2-1, with D perhaps TRBD1 (6 bases). Germline V gene lookup returns CDR1 SGHAT and CDR2 FQNNGV. Trimming shortened V by 1 base and J by 3 bases, and 13 bases separated the two germline ends. The CDR3 extends over 16 amino acids. CDR3 sequence: CASSLAQGRIYNEQFF. The CDR3 nucleotides are TGTGCCAGCAGCTTAGCTCAGGGGCGAATCTACAATGAGCAGTTCTTC.

J is TRBJ1-1 and V is TRBV4-1, with 9 bases that match TRBD1. Germline trimming cut 4 bases from V and 4 bases from J; bases unmatched to any gene: 7. The CDR3 is 15 amino acids. From germline, CDR1 is MGHRA and CDR2 YSYEKL. CDR3 coding DNA: TGCGCCAGCAGCCCTCGGACAGGGGCTACCACTGAAGCTTTCTTT. This codes for CASSPRTGATTEAFF.

The chain is built from TRBV18 and TRBJ1-2; D perhaps matches TRBD1 (5 bases). Trimming took off 3 bases at V and 1 base at J, with 6 bases between the two ends. The germline gives CDR1 KGHSH, CDR2 LQKENI. This CDR3 is 13 amino acids long. The DNA of the CDR3 is TGTGCCAGCTCACCCGGACATAACTATGGCTACACCTTC. Its translation is CASSPGHNYGYTF.

Here the CDR3 DNA reads TGTGCCAGCAGCCAAGGTATTTTAACAGGGAGGCACACTGAAGCTTTCTTT. It specifies CASSQGILTGRHTEAFF. This chain links TRBV3-1 (or the pseudogene TRBV3-2) with TRBJ1-1, with D possibly matching TRBD1 (6 bases). Germline assignment: CDR1 LGHDT and CDR2 YNNKEL (reference sequence). The CDR3 covers 17 residues. V shed 1 base and J shed 3 bases, with 18 bases lying between them.

The V call is TRBV10-2, the J call TRBJ1-5, with D perhaps TRBD1 (5 bases). Germline V CDR1 and CDR2: WSHSY, SAAADI. The CDR3 consists of 13 residues. The V gene lost 9 bases and the J gene lost 5 bases, with 14 bases spanning the gap. The CDR3 region is CASTGTPDQPQHF. Here the CDR3 DNA reads TGCGCCAGTACCGGGACGCCGGATCAGCCCCAGCATTTT.

The chain carries TRBV7-2 and TRBJ1-2, with TRBD1 as a possible D gene (5 bases). Germline assignment: CDR1 SGHTA and CDR2 FQGNSA. With 4 bases removed from V and 6 bases from J, the gap between germline ends came to 18 bases. This CDR3 is 15 amino acids long. CDR3 residues: CASSWSGGVYDGYTF. CDR3 DNA sequence: TGTGCCAGCAGCTGGAGCGGGGGAGTCTACGATGGCTACACCTTC. The entire variable domain, with the rest obtained from reference TRBV7-2 and TRBJ1-2, is as follows: GAGVSQSPSNKVTEKGKDVELRCDPISGHTALYWYRQSLGQGLEFLIYFQGNSAPDKSGLPSDRFSAERTGGSVSTLTIQRTQQEDSAVYLCASSWSGGVYDGYTFGSGTRLTVV.

The chain is built from TRBV2 and TRBJ2-2; TRBD2 is a possible D gene (5 bases). This CDR3 comprises 14 residues. CDR1 is SNHLY, CDR2 FYNNEI, per germline. V was trimmed by 6 bases and J by 5 bases, leaving 13 bases between them. In DNA, the CDR3 is TGTGCCAGCAGGAGGGCCATAGTGACCGGGGAGCTGTTTTTT. Translation gives CASRRAIVTGELFF.

The V and J genes are TRBV6-5 and TRBJ1-5, with D perhaps matching TRBD1 (5 bases). There are 13 residues in the CDR3. The V gene lost 1 base and the J gene lost 10 bases, with 11 bases spanning the gap. Germline-derived CDR1 and CDR2 are MNHEY and SVGAGI. CDR3 nucleotide sequence: TGTGCCAGCAGTTACTTTACAGGAGACCCCCAGCATTTT. It is translated as CASSYFTGDPQHF.

This chain joins TRBV19 and TRBJ1-3; D not resolved. V dropped 5 bases and J dropped 8 bases, with 13 bases sitting between them. Germline values: CDR1 LNHDA, CDR2 SQIVND (reference sequence). The CDR3 runs to 13 residues. The CDR3 spells CASSGNYGDTIYF. In nucleotides, the CDR3 is TGTGCCAGTAGTGGGAACTACGGGGACACCATATATTTT.

This chain connects TRBV6-5 to TRBJ1-6; tentative D call: TRBD1 (5 bases). The germline gives CDR1 MNHEY, CDR2 SVGAGI. The CDR3 runs to 14 residues. The V end lost 10 bases, the J end lost 0 bases, and 10 bases lay between the germline ends. Here the CDR3 DNA reads TGTGCCATCCGGGGGGGCTCCTATAATTCACCCCTCCACTTT. It translates to CAIRGGSYNSPLHF.

This sequence joins TRBV6-5 and TRBJ1-5; maybe TRBD1 (6 bases). Trimming cost V 0 bases and J 7 bases, with 10 bases left between them. Germline CDR1 and CDR2: MNHEY and SVGAGI. There are 14 residues in the CDR3. CDR3 sequence reads: CASSYSRGKQPQHF. As DNA, the CDR3 is TGTGCCAGCAGTTACTCGAGGGGGAAGCAGCCCCAGCATTTT.

The chain employs TRBV11-2 and TRBJ2-5; either TRBD1 or TRBD2 may supply D (6 bases each). Trimming took off 5 bases at V and 4 bases at J, with 14 bases between the two ends. The CDR3 sequence is 14 residues long. Germline CDR1 SGHAT, CDR2 FQNNGV. The CDR3 spells CASSPPGAVETQYF. Here the CDR3 DNA reads TGTGCCAGCAGCCCACCGGGGGCGGTAGAGACCCAGTACTTC.

J is TRBJ1-1 and V is TRBV10-3; no reliable D call. The ends were cut back, 10 bases at V and 0 bases at J, with 15 bases in the middle. This CDR3 is 14 amino acids long. Germline V gives CDR1 ENHRY, CDR2 SYGVKD. CDR3 coding DNA: TGTGCCAGCAACCCACAGCTAATGAACACTGAAGCTTTCTTT. Protein sequence: CASNPQLMNTEAFF.

The genes are TRBV5-4 and TRBJ2-2; D possibly corresponds to TRBD2 (6 bases). This CDR3 has 15 amino acids. V was clipped by 2 bases and J by 3 bases, with 11 bases between them. Per the germline V gene, CDR1 is SGHNT and CDR2 is YYREEE (reference sequence). The CDR3 bases are TGTGCCAGCAGCTTTGGGTGGGGGGACACCGGGGAGCTGTTTTTT. It translates to CASSFGWGDTGELFF.